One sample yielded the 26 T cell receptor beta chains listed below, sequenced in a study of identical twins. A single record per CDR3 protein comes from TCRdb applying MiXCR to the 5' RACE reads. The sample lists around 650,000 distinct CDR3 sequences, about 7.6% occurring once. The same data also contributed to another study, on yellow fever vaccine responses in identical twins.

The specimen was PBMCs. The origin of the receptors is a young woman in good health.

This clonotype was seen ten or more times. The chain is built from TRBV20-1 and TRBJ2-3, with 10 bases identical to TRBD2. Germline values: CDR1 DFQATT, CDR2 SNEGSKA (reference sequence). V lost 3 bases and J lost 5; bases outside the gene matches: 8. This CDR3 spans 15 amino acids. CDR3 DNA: TGCAGTGCTAGTCGGGCTAGCGGGGGTGTAGATACGCAGTATTTT. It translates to CSASRASGGVDTQYF.

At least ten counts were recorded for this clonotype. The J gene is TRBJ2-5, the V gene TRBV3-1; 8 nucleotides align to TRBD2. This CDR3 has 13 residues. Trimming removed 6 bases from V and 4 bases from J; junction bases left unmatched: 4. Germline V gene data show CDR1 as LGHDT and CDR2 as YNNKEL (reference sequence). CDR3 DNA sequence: TGTGCCAGCAGTACGGGGGGGATAGAGACCCAGTACTTC. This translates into CASSTGGIETQYF.

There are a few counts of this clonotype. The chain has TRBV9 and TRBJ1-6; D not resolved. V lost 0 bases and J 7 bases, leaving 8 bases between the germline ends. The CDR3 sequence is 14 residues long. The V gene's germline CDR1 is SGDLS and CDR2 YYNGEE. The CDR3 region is CASSVDGYNSPLHF. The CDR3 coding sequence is TGTGCCAGCAGCGTAGACGGGTACAATTCACCCCTCCACTTT.

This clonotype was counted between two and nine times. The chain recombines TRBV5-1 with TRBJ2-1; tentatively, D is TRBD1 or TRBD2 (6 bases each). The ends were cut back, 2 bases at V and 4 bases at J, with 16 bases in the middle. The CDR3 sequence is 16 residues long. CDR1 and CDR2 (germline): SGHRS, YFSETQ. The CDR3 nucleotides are TGCGCCAGCAGCTTCGGGGGCTTAGTCCAATACAATGAGCAGTTCTTC. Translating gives CASSFGGLVQYNEQFF.

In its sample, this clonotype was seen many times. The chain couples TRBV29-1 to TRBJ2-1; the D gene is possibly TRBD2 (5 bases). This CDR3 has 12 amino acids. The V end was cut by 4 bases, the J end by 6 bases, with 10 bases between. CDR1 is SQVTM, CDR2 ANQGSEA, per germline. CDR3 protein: CSVVRTSNEQFF. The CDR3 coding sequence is TGCAGCGTTGTTAGAACTAGCAATGAGCAGTTCTTC.

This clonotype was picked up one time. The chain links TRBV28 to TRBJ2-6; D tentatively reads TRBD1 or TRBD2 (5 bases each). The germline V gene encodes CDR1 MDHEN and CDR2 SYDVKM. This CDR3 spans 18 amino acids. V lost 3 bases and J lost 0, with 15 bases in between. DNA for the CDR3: TGTGCCAGCAGTTTTGGAGGAAAGGGACCCTCTGGGGCCAACGTCCTGACTTTC. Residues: CASSFGGKGPSGANVLTF.

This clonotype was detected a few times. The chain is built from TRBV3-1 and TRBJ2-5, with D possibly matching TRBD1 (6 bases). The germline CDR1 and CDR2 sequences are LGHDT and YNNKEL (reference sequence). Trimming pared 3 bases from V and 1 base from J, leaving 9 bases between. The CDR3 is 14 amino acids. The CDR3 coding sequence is TGTGCCAGCAGCCATCCACAGGGCCAAGAGACCCAGTACTTC. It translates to CASSHPQGQETQYF.

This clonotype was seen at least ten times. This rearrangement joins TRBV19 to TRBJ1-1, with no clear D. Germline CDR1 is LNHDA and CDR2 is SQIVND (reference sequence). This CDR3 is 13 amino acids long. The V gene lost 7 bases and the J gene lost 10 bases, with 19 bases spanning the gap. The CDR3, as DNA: TGTGCCAGTACCCGGACGACTAATCCGGGAGCTTTCTTT. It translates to CASTRTTNPGAFF. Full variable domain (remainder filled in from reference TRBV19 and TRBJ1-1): DGGITQSPKYLFRKEGQNVTLSCEQNLNHDAMYWYRQDPGQGLRLIYYSQIVNDFQKGDIAEGYSVSREKKESFPLTVTSAQKNPTAFYLCASTRTTNPGAFFGQGTRLTVV.

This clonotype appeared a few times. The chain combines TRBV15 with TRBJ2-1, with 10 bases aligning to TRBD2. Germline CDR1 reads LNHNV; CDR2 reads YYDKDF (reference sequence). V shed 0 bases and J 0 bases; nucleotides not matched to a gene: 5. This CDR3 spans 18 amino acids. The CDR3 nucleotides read TGTGCCACCAGCAGAGATAGGGTAGCGGGAGGCTCCTACAATGAGCAGTTCTTC. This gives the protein CATSRDRVAGGSYNEQFF.

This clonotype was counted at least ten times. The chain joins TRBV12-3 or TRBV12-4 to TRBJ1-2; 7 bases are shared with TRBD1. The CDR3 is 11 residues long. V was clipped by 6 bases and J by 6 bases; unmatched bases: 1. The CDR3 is CASRDRDGYTF. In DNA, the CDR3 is TGTGCCAGCAGAGACAGGGATGGCTACACCTTC.

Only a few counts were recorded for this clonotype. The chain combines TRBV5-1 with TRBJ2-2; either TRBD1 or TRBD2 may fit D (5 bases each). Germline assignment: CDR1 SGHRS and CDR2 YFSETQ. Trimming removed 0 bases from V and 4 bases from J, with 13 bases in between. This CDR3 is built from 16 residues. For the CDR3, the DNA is TGCGCCAGCAGCTTGGCCCAGGGCGCGGGCACCGGGGAGCTGTTTTTT. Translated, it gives CASSLAQGAGTGELFF.

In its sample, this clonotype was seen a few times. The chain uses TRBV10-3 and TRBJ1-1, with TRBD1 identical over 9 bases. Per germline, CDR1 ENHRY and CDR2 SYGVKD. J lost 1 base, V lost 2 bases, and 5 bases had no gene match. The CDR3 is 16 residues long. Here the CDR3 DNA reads TGTGCCATCAGTGAGAGATGGGGACAGGGGAACACTGAAGCTTTCTTT. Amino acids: CAISERWGQGNTEAFF.

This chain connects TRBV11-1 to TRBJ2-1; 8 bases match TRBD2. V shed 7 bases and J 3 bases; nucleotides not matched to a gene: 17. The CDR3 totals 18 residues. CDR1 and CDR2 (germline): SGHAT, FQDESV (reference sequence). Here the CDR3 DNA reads TGTGCCAGCACAGCTATACGGGGGGGGGACTGGGTCTACAATGAGCAGTTCTTC. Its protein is CASTAIRGGDWVYNEQFF.

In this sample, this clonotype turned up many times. The CDR3 sequence is CASSNSGARQETQYF. The CDR3 DNA is TGTGCCAGCAGCAATAGCGGTGCGAGGCAAGAGACCCAGTACTTC. V usage is TRBV12-3 or TRBV12-4 and J usage is TRBJ2-5; perhaps TRBD2 as D (6 bases). Between the trimmed V and J ends, which lost 6 bases and 2 bases, there was a span of 16 bases. The CDR3 consists of 15 residues.

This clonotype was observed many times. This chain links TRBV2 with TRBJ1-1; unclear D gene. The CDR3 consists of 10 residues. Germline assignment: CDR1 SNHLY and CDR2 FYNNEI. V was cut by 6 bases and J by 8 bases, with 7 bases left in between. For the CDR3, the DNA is TGTGCCAGCAGGGGCGTAGAAGCTTTCTTT. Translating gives CASRGVEAFF.

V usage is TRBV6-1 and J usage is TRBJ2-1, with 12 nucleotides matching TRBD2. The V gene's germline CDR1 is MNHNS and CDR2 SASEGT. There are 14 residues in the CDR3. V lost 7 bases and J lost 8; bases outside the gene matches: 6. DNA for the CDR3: TGTGCCAGCACTAGCGGGGGGGCAGTCGATGAGCAGTTCTTC. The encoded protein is CASTSGGAVDEQFF.

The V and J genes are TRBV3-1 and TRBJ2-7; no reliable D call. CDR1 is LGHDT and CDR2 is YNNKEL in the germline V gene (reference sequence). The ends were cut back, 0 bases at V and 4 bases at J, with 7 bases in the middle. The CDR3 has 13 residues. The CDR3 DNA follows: TGTGCCAGCAGCCAAGAGTCGCCATACGAGCAGTACGTC. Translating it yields CASSQESPYEQYV.

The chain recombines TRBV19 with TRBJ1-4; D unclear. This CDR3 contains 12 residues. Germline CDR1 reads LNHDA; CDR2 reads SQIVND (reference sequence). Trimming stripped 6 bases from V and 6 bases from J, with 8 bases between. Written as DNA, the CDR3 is TGTGCCAGTAGGGGTTCGCATGAAAAACTGTTTTTT. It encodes CASRGSHEKLFF. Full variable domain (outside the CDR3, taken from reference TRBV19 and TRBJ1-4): DGGITQSPKYLFRKEGQNVTLSCEQNLNHDAMYWYRQDPGQGLRLIYYSQIVNDFQKGDIAEGYSVSREKKESFPLTVTSAQKNPTAFYLCASRGSHEKLFFGSGTQLSVL.

CDR3 in DNA: TGTGCCAGCAGAGATCATGGACTAGCGGGAGCTTTCGAGCAGTACTTC. Translating gives CASRDHGLAGAFEQYF. The chain is built from TRBV28 and TRBJ2-7; 13 bases are a match to TRBD2. Per germline, CDR1 MDHEN and CDR2 SYDVKM. This CDR3 comprises 16 residues. The trim removed 6 bases at V and 6 bases at J, leaving 11 bases unmatched.

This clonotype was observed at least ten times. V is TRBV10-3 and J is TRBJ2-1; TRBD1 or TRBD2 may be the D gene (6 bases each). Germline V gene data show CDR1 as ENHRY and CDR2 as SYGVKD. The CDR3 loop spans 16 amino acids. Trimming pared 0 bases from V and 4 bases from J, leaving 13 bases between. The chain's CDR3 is CAISESAGGWYNEQFF. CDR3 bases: TGTGCCATCAGTGAGTCCGCCGGGGGCTGGTACAATGAGCAGTTCTTC.

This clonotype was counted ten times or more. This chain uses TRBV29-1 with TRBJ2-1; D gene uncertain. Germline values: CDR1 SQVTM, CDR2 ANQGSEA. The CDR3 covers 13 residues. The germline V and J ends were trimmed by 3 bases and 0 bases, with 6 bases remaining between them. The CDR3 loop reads CSVEFGSYNEQFF. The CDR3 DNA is TGCAGCGTTGAGTTTGGCTCCTACAATGAGCAGTTCTTC.

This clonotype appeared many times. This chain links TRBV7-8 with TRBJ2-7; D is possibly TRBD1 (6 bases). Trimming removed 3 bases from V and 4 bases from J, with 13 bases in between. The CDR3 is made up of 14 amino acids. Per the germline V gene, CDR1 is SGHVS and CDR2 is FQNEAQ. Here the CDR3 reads CASSFATTGYEQYV. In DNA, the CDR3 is TGTGCCAGCAGCTTCGCAACAACAGGGTACGAGCAGTACGTC.

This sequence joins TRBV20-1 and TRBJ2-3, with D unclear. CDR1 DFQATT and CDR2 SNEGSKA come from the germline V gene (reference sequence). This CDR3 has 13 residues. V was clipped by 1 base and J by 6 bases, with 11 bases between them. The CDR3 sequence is CSARVTTRDTQYF. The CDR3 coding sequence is TGCAGTGCTAGAGTCACGACCCGTGATACGCAGTATTTT.

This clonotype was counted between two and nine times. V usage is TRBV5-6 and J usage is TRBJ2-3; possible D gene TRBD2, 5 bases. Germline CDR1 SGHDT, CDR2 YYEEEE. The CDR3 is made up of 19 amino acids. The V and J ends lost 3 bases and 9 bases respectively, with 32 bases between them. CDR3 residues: CASSSRYQIPFGRGVTQYF. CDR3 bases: TGTGCCAGCAGCTCGAGGTACCAGATCCCCTTCGGTCGGGGTGTCACGCAGTATTTT. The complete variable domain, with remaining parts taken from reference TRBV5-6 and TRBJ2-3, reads DAGVTQSPTHLIKTRGQQVTLRCSPKSGHDTVSWYQQALGQGPQFIFQYYEEEERQRGNFPDRFSGHQFPNYSSELNVNALLLGDSALYLCASSSRYQIPFGRGVTQYFGPGTRLTVL.

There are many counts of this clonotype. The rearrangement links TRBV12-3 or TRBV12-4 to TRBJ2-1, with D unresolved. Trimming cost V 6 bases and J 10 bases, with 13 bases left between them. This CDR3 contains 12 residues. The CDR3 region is CASSKKIDEQFF. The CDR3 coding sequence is TGTGCCAGCAGCAAGAAAATAGACGAGCAGTTCTTC.

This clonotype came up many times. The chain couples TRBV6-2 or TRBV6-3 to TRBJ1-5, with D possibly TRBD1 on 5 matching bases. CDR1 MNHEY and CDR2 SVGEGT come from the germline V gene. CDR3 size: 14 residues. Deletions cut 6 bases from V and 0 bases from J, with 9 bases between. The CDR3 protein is CASRRTGSNQPQHF. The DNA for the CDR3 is TGTGCCAGCAGGCGTACAGGTAGCAATCAGCCCCAGCATTTT.